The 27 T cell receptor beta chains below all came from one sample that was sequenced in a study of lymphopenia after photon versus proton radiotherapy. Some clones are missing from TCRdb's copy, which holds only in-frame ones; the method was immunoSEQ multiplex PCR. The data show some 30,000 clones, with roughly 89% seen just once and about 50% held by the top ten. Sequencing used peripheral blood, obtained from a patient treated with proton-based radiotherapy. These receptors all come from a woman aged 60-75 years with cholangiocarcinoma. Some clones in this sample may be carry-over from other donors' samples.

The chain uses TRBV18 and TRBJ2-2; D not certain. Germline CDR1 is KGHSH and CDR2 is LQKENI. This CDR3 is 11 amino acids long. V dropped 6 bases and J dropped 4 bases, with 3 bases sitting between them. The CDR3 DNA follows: TGTGCCAGCTCCACCACCGGGGAGCTGTTTTTT. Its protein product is CASSTTGELFF.

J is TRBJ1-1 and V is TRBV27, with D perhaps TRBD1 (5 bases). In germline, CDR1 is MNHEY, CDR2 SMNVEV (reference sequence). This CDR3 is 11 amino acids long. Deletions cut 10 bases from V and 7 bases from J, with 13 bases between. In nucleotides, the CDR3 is TGTGCCAACTACAGGAGGAATGAAGCTTTCTTT. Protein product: CANYRRNEAFF.

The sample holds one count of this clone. CDR3: CASKGREGLSSYNEQFF. The CDR3 region has the DNA TGTGCCAGCAAGGGGCGGGAGGGCCTGAGCTCCTACAATGAGCAGTTCTTC. This chain links TRBV27 with TRBJ2-1; 9 bases align to TRBD2. Germline values: CDR1 MNHEY, CDR2 SMNVEV (reference sequence). The junction had 10 bases not matched to a gene; V was cut back by 7 bases and J by 0 bases. The CDR3 length is 17 residues.

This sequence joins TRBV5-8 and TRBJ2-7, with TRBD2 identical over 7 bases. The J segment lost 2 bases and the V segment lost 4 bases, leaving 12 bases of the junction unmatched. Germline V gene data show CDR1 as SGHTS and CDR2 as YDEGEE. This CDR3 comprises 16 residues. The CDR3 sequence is CASSRPVAAGTYEQYF. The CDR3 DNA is TGTGCCAGCAGCCGGCCAGTCGCAGCGGGGACCTACGAGCAGTACTTC. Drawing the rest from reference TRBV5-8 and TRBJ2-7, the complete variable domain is EAGVTQSPTHLIKTRGQQATLRCSPISGHTSVYWYQQALGLGLQFLLWYDEGEERNRGNFPPRFSGRQFPNYSSELNVNALELEDSALYLCASSRPVAAGTYEQYFGPGTRLTVT.

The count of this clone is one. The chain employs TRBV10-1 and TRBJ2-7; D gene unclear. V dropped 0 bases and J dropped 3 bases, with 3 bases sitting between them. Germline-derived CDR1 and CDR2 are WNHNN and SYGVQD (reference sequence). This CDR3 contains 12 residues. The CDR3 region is CASSESGYEQYF. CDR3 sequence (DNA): TGCGCCAGCAGTGAGTCCGGCTACGAGCAGTACTTC.

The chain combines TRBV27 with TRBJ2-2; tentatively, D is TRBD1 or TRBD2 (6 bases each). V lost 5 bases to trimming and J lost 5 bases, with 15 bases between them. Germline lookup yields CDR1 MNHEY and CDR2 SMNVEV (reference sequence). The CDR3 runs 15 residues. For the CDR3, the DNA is TGTGCCAGCAGTCCCAGGGGAGGAGGTACCGGGGAGCTGTTTTTT. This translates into CASSPRGGGTGELFF.

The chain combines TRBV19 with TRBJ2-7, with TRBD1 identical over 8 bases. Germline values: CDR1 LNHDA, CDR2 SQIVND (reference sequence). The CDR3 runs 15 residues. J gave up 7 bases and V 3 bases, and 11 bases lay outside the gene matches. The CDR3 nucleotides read TGTGCCAGTAGTATTCGACAGGGGTTATCGAGGGAGCAGTACTTC. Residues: CASSIRQGLSREQYF.

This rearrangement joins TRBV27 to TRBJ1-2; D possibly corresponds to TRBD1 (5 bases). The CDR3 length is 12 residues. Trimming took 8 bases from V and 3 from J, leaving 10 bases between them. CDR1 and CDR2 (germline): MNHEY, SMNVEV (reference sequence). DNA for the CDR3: TGTGCCAGCGCAGGGACCTACTATGGCTACACCTTC. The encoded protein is CASAGTYYGYTF.

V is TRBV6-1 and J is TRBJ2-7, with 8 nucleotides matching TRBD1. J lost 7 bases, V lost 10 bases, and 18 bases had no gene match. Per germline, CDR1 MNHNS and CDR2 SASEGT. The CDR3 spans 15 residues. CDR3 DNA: TGTGCCACTGGTTTCCGGGACAGGAACAGTGGAGAGCAGTACTTC. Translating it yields CATGFRDRNSGEQYF.

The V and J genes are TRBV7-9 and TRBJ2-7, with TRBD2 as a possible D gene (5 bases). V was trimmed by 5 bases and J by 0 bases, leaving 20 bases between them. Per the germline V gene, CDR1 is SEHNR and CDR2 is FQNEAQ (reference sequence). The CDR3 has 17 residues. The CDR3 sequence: CASSPQGGRTPSYEQYF. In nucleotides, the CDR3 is TGTGCCAGCAGCCCCCAAGGAGGCAGAACTCCCTCCTACGAGCAGTACTTC.

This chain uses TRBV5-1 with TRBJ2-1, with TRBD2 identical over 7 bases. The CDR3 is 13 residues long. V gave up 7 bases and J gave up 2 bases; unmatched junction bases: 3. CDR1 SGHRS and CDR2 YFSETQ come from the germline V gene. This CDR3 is CASRTRPYNEQFF. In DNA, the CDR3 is TGCGCCAGCCGGACTAGACCCTACAATGAGCAGTTCTTC.

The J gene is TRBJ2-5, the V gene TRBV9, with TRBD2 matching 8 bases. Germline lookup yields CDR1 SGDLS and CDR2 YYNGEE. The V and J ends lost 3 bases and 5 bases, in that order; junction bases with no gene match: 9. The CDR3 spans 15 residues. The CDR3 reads CASSDRAGVVETQYF. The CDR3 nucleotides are TGTGCCAGCAGCGACCGAGCGGGAGTAGTGGAGACCCAGTACTTC.

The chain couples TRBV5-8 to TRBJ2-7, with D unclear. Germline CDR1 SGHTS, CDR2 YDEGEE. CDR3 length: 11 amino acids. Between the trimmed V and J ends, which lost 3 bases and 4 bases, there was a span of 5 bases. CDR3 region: CASSSRYEQYF. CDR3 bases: TGTGCCAGCAGCTCTCGGTACGAGCAGTACTTC.

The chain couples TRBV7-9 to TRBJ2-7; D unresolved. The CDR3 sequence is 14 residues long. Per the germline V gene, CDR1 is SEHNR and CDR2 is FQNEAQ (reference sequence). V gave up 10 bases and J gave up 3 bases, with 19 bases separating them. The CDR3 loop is CAIDRTGRVYEQYF. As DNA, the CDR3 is TGTGCCATCGACCGTACCGGCCGCGTCTACGAGCAGTACTTC.

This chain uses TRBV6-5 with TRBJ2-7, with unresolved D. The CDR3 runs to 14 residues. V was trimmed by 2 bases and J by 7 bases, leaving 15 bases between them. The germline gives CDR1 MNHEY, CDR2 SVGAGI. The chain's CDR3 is CASSYLTAPSEQYF. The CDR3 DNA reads TGTGCCAGCAGTTACCTTACGGCCCCATCGGAGCAGTACTTC.

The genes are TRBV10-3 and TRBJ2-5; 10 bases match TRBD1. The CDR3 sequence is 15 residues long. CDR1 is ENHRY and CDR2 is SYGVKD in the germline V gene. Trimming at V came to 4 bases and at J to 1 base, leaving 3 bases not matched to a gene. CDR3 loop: CAISGRTGGQETQYF. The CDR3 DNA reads TGTGCCATCAGTGGGAGGACAGGGGGCCAAGAGACCCAGTACTTC.

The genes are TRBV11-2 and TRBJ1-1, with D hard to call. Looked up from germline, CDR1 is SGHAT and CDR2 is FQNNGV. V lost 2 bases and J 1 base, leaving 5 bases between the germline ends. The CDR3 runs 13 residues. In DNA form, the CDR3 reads TGTGCCAGCAGCTTATTAGGGAACACTGAAGCTTTCTTT. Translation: CASSLLGNTEAFF.

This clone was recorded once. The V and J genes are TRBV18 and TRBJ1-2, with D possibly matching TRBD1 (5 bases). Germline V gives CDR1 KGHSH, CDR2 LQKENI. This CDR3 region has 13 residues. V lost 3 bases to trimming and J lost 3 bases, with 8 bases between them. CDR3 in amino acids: CASSPRADYGYTF. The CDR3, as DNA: TGTGCCAGCTCACCCAGGGCCGACTATGGCTACACCTTC. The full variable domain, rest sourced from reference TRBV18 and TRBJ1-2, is NAGVMQNPRHLVRRRGQEARLRCSPMKGHSHVYWYRQLPEEGLKFMVYLQKENIIDESGMPKERFSAEFPKEGPSILRIQQVVRGDSAAYFCASSPRADYGYTFGSGTRLTVV.

As DNA, the CDR3 is TGTGCCAGCAACAACGGGGGGAATGAGTTCTTC. Its translation is CASNNGGNEFF. The chain links TRBV6-6 to TRBJ2-1, with 7 nucleotides matching TRBD2. The CDR3 is made up of 11 amino acids. V shed 7 bases and J 14 bases; nucleotides not matched to a gene: 8. CDR1 and CDR2 from the germline V gene are MNHNY and SVGAGI (reference sequence).

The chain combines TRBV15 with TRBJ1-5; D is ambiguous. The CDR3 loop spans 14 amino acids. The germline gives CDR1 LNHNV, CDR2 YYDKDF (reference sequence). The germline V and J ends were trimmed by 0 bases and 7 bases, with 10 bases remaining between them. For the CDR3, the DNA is TGTGCCACCAGCAGAGATACGGGTCCGCAGCCCCAGCATTTT. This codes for CATSRDTGPQPQHF.

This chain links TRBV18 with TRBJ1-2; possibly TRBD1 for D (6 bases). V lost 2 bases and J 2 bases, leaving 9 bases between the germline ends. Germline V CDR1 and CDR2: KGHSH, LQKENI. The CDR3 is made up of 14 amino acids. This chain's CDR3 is CASSPNTGNYGYTF. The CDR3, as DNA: TGTGCCAGCTCACCAAATACAGGGAACTATGGCTACACCTTC.

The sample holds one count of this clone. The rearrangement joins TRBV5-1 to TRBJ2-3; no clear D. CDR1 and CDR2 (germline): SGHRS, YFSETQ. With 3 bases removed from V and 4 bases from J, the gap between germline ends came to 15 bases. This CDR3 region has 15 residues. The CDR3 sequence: CASSSNPSGADTQYF. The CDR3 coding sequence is TGCGCCAGCAGCTCGAACCCCTCTGGGGCAGATACGCAGTATTTT. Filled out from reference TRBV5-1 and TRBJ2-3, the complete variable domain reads KAGVTQTPRYLIKTRGQQVTLSCSPISGHRSVSWYQQTPGQGLQFLFEYFSETQRNKGNFPGRFSGRQFSNSRSEMNVSTLELGDSALYLCASSSNPSGADTQYFGPGTRLTVL.

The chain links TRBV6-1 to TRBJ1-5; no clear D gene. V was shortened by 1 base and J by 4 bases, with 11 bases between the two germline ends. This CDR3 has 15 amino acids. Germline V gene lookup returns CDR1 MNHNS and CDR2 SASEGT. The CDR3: CASSEGWVVNQPQHF. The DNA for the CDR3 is TGTGCCAGCAGTGAAGGGTGGGTAGTTAATCAGCCCCAGCATTTT.

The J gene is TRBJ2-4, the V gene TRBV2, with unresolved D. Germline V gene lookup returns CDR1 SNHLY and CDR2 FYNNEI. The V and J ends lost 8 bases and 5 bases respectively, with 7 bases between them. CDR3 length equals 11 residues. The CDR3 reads CASVLENIQYF. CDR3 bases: TGTGCCAGCGTTCTGGAAAACATTCAGTACTTC. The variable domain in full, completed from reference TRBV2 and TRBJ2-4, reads EPEVTQTPSHQVTQMGQEVILRCVPISNHLYFYWYRQILGQKVEFLVSFYNNEISEKSEIFDDQFSVERPDGSNFTLKIRSTKLEDSAMYFCASVLENIQYFGAGTRLSVL.

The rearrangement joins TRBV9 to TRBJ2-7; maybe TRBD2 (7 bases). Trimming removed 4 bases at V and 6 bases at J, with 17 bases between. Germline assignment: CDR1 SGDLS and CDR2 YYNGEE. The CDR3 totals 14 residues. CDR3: CASSTGGQGSEQYF. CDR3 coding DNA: TGTGCCAGCAGCACGGGGGGACAAGGATCCGAGCAGTACTTC.

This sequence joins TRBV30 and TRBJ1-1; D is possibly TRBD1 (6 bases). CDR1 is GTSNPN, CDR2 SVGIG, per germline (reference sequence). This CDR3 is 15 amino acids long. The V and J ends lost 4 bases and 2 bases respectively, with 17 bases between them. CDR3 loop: CAWTHSGAGNTEAFF. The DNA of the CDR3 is TGTGCCTGGACCCACTCGGGGGCGGGAAACACTGAAGCTTTCTTT.

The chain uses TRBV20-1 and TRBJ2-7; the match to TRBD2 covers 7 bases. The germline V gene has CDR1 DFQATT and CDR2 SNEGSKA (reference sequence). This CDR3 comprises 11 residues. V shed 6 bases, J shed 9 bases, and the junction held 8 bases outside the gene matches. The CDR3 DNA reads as TGCAGTGCGGAGCGGGACCCCCGGCAGTACTTC. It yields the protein CSAERDPRQYF.